This TCR beta chain was observed in a study of shared clonotypes between healthy human individuals. Study-wide background: Each donor contributed plates that comprised three CD4 naive, three CD4 memory, two CD8 naive and one CD8 memory.

The authors' processing: ImmunoSEQ only sent back junction sequences with no quality scores, so filtering was done differently. The protocol was immunoSEQ multiplex PCR, while the TCRdb copy is restricted to in-frame clones and leaves out a portion. V, J and clone size are taken as reported in that table, and D and trimming were inferred from the DNA itself. The sample has over a million clones, 98% seen once. Germline-derived CDR1 and CDR2 are SGHNT and YYREEE (reference sequence). This CDR3 spans 15 amino acids. V shed 4 bases, J shed 8 bases, and the junction held 5 bases outside the gene matches. CD4+ cells yielded CD45RA+ naive and CD45RA-negative memory subsets.

V gene TRBV5-4 combines with J gene TRBJ2-1; 14 positions agree with TRBD2. Sample: naive CD4+ T cells sorted from blood. The subset is: CD45RA+ positively selected. This clonotype originated in a man in his thirties or forties in good health. In nucleotides, the CDR3 is TGTGCCAGCAGCCAAAGACTAGCGGGAGGGCATGAGCAGTTCTTC. Translating gives CASSQRLAGGHEQFF.